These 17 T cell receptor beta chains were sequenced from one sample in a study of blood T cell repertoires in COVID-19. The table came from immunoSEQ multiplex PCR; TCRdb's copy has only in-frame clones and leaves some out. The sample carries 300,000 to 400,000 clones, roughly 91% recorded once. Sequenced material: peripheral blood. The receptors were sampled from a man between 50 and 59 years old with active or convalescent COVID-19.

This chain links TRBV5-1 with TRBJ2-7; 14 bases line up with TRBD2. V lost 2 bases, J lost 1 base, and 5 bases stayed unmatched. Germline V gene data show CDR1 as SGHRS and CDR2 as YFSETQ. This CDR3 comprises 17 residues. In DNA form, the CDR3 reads TGCGCCAGCAGCTTACTGACTAGCGGGAGGGAATCCTACGAGCAGTACTTC. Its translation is CASSLLTSGRESYEQYF.

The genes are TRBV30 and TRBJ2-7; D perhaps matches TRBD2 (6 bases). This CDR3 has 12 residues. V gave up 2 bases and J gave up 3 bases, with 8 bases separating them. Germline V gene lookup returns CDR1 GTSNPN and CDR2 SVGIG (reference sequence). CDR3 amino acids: CAWSRGSYEQYF. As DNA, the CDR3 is TGTGCCTGGAGTCGGGGGAGCTACGAGCAGTACTTC.

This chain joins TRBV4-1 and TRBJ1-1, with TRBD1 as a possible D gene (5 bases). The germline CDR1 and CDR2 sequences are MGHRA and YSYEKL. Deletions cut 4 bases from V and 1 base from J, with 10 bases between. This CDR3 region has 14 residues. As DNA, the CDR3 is TGCGCCAGCAGCCCGACGGGGGAGAACACTGAAGCTTTCTTT. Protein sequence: CASSPTGENTEAFF.

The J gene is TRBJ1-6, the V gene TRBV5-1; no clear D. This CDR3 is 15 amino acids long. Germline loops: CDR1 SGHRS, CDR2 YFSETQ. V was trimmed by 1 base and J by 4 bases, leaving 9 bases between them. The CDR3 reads CASSLLGSYNSPLHF. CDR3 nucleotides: TGCGCCAGCAGCTTGCTTGGCAGTTATAATTCACCCCTCCACTTT.

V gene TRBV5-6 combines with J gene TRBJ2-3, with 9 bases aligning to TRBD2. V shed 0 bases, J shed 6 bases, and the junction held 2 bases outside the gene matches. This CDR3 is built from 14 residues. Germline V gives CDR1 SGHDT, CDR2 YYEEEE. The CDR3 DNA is TGTGCCAGCAGCTTGGGGCTAGCGGGGGATACGCAGTATTTT. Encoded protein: CASSLGLAGDTQYF.

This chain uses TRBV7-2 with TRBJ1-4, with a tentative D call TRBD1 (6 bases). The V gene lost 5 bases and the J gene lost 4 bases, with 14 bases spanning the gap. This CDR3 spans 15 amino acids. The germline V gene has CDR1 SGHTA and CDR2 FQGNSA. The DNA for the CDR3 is TGTGCCAGCAGCCCAGGGGTGACGTTTAATGAAAAACTGTTTTTT. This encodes CASSPGVTFNEKLFF.

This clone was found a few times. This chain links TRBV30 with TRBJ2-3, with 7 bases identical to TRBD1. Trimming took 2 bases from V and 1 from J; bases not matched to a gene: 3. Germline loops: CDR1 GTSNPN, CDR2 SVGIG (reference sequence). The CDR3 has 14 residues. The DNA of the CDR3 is TGTGCCTGGAGTCTCCAGGGGGGCACAGATACGCAGTATTTT. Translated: CAWSLQGGTDTQYF.

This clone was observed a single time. CDR3 sequence reads: CASNSDRGDSGELFF. CDR3 bases: TGTGCCAGCAACTCGGACAGGGGAGATTCCGGGGAGCTGTTTTTT. This sequence joins TRBV25-1 and TRBJ2-2; TRBD1 aligns across 9 bases. This CDR3 contains 15 residues. After removal of 7 bases from V and 6 bases from J, the junction contained 9 bases not matched to a gene. From germline, CDR1 is MGHDK and CDR2 SYGVNS.

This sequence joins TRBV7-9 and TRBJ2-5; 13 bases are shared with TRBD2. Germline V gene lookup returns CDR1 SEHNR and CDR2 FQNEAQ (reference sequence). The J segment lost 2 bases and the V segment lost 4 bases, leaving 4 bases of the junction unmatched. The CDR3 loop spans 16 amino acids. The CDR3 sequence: CASSSGLAGVQETQYF. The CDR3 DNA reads TGTGCCAGCAGCTCAGGACTAGCGGGGGTACAAGAGACCCAGTACTTC. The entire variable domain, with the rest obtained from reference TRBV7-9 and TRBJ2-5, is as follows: DTGVSQNPRHKITKRGQNVTFRCDPISEHNRLYWYRQTLGQGPEFLTYFQNEAQLEKSRLLSDRFSAERPKGSFSTLEIQRTEQGDSAMYLCASSSGLAGVQETQYFGPGTRLLVL.

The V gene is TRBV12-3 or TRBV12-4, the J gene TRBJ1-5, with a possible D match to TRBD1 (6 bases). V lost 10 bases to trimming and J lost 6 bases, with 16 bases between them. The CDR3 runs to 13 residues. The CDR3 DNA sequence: TGTGCCACCCGATGGGGGGGCAGTCAGCCCCAGCATTTT. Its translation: CATRWGGSQPQHF.

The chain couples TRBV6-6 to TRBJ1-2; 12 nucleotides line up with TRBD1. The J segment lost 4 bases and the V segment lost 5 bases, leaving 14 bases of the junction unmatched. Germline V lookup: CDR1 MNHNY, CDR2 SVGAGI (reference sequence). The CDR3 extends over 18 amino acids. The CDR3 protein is CASSPLSPGQGASYGYTF. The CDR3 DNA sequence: TGTGCCAGCAGTCCCCTGTCACCGGGACAGGGGGCCTCCTATGGCTACACCTTC.

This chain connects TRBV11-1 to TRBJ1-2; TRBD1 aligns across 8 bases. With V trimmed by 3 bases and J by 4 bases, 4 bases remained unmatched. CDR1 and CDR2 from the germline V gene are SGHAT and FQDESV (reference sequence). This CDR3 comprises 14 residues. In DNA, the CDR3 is TGTGCCAGCAGCTTCGGGACAGGAGGCTATGGCTACACCTTC. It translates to CASSFGTGGYGYTF.

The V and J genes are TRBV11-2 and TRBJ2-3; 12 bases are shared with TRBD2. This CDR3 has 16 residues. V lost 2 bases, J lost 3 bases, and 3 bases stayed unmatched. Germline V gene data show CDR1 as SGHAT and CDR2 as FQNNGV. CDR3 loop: CASSLPSGGATDTQYF. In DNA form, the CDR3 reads TGTGCCAGCAGCTTACCTAGCGGGGGGGCGACAGATACGCAGTATTTT.

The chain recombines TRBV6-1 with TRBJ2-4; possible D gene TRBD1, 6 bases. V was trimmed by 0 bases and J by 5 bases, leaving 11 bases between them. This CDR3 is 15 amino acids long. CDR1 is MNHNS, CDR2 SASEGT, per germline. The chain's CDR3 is CASSEAWGRENIQYF. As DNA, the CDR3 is TGTGCCAGCAGTGAAGCGTGGGGGCGAGAAAACATTCAGTACTTC.

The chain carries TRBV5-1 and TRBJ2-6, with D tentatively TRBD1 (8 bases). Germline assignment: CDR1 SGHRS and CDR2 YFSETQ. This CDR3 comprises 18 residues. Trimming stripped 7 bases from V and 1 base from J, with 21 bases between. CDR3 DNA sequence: TGCGCCAGCCGAACGGGGGGACAGGCATTTTCTGGGGCCAACGTCCTGACTTTC. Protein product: CASRTGGQAFSGANVLTF.

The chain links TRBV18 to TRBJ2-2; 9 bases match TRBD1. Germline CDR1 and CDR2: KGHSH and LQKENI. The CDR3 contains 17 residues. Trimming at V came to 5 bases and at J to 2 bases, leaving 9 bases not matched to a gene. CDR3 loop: CASSSNTGGGNTGELFF. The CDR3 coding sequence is TGTGCCAGCTCATCGAACACAGGGGGCGGTAACACCGGGGAGCTGTTTTTT.

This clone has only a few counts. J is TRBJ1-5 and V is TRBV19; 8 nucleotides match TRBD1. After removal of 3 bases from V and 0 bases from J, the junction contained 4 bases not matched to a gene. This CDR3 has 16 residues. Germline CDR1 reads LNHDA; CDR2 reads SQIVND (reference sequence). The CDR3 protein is CASSMPDRASNQPQHF. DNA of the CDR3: TGTGCCAGTAGTATGCCGGACAGGGCTAGCAATCAGCCCCAGCATTTT.